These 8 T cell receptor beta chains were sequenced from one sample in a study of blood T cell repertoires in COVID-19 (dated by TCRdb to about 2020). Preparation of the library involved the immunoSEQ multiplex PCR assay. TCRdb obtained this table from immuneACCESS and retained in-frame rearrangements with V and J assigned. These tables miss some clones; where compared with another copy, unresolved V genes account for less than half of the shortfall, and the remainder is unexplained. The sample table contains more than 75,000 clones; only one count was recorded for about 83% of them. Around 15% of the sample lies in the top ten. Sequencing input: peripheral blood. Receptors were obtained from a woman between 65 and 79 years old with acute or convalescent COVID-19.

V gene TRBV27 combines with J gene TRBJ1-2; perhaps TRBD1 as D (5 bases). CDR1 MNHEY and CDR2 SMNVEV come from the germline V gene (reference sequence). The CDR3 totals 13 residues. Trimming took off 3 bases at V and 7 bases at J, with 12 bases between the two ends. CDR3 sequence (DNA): TGTGCCAGCAGTTTCTCACAGGATCTTGGCTACACCTTC. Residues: CASSFSQDLGYTF.

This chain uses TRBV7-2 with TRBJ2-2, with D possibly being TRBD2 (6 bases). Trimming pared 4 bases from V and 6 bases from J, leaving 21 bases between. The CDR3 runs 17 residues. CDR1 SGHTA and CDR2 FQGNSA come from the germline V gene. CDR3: CASSSLLVLRGAGELFF. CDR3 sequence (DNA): TGTGCCAGCAGCTCCCTATTAGTCCTGCGGGGCGCCGGGGAGCTGTTTTTT.

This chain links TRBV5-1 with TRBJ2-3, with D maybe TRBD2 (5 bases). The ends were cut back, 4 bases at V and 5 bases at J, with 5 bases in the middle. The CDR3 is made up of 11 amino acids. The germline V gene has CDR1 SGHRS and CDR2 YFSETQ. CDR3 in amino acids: CASSAGDTQYF. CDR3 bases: TGCGCCAGCAGCGCGGGAGATACGCAGTATTTT.

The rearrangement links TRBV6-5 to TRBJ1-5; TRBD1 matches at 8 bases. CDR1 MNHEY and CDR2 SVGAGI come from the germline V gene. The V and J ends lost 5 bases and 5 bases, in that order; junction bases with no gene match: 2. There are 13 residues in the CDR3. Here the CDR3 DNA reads TGTGCCAGCAGTACAGGGGGGGATCAGCCCCAGCATTTT. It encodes CASSTGGDQPQHF.

CDR3 sequence reads: CASSESGGAVEQFF. CDR3 nucleotides: TGTGCCAGCAGTGAAAGCGGGGGGGCCGTTGAGCAGTTCTTC. V usage is TRBV6-4 and J usage is TRBJ2-1, with 10 positions matching TRBD2. Trimming at V came to 3 bases and at J to 9 bases, leaving 5 bases not matched to a gene. Germline lookup yields CDR1 MRHNA and CDR2 SNTAGT. The CDR3 sequence is 14 residues long.

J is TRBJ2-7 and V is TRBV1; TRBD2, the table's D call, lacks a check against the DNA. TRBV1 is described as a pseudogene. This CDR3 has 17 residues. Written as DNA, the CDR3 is TGCACCAGCAGCCAGTGGCGGGGGCTCTTTGGGGGTTACGAGCAGTACGTC. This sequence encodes CTSSQWRGLFGGYEQYV.

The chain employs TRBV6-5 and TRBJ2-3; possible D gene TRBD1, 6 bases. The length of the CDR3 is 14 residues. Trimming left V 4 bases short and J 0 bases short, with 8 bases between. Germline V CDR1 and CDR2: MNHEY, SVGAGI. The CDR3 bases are TGTGCCAGCAGTTCAGGGGATAGCACAGATACGCAGTATTTT. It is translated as CASSSGDSTDTQYF.

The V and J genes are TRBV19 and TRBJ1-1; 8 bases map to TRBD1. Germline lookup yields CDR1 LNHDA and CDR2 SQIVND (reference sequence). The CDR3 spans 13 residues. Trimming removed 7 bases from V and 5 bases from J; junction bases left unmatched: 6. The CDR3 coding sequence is TGTGCCAGTAAGTGGGGACAGGCGACTGAAGCTTTCTTT. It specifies CASKWGQATEAFF.